This TCR beta chain was retrieved from a study of T cell responses to AZD1222 COVID-19 vaccine. In germline, CDR1 is SNHLY, CDR2 FYNNEI. V was clipped by 6 bases and J by 2 bases, with 11 bases between them. The CDR3 consists of 14 residues. Libraries were prepared by immunoSEQ multiplex PCR; TCRdb keeps only in-frame clonotypes and omits some of them. The sample records approximately 150,000 clones, roughly 87% being singletons. This TCR was recovered from an adult who received the AZD1222 COVID-19 vaccine. Specimen: peripheral blood, collected 28 days after the second AZD1222 dose. V is TRBV2 and J is TRBJ1-5; D gene ambiguous. Written as DNA, the CDR3 is TGTGCCAGCAGGATGGGGTTAGGCAATCAGCCCCAGCATTTT. Protein product: CASRMGLGNQPQHF. The complete variable domain, with remaining parts taken from reference TRBV2 and TRBJ1-5, reads EPEVTQTPSHQVTQMGQEVILRCVPISNHLYFYWYRQILGQKVEFLVSFYNNEISEKSEIFDDQFSVERPDGSNFTLKIRSTKLEDSAMYFCASRMGLGNQPQHFGDGTRLSIL.